The rows below give T cell receptor beta chains drawn from one sample of a study of patients and donors after allogeneic stem cell transplantation. TCRdb reprocessed the RT-PCR reads with MiXCR, giving one entry per CDR3 protein. Among 900,000 to 1,000,000 distinct CDR3 sequences listed, approximately 19% were seen once. Sequencing was carried out using blood, either unsorted or a sorted T cell fraction (not recorded which). The source of these receptors is a human donor who was either an allogeneic HSCT recipient or a stem cell or donor lymphocyte infusion donor (not recorded which). It is not recorded whose cells these are; they may come from a transplant donor. The CDR3 runs from the conserved cysteine through the conserved F or W. D genes are given only for firm matches. Clone size is shown for a subset of rows, as once, few, many or a class of expanded clone.

CDR3 DNA,CDR3 protein,clone size,J gene,V gene,D gene
TGTGCCAGCAGCAACGACAGGAACACTGAAGCTTTCTTT,CASSNDRNTEAFF,few,TRBJ1-1,TRBV19,-
TGCAGTGCTCCAGGGGGCTCCACTGAAGCTTTCTTT,CSAPGGSTEAFF,-,TRBJ1-1,TRBV20-1,TRBD1
TGTGCCAGCAGCCCCCCTCCGGTTAGCTCTGGGGCCAACGTCCTGACTTTC,CASSPPPVSSGANVLTF,-,TRBJ2-6,TRBV9,-
TGTGCCAGTAGTATACGGGGGCGGGCACGGGGAGAGCAGTACTTC,CASSIRGRARGEQYF,-,TRBJ2-7,TRBV19,-
TGTGCCAGCAGCCAGGGACAGGGGCTGGATGAGCAGTACTTC,CASSQGQGLDEQYF,many,TRBJ2-7,TRBV12-3/TRBV12-4,TRBD1
TGCGCCAGCAGCTCCCGGGACATCGGGGGAGGCACTGAAGCTTTCTTT,CASSSRDIGGGTEAFF,few,TRBJ1-1,TRBV5-1,-
TGCAGTGCTAAAAGCGGGGGGGCAACAGATACGCAGTATTTT,CSAKSGGATDTQYF,-,TRBJ2-3,TRBV20-1,TRBD2
TGTGCCAGCAGTGAAACAGGGACTCAGCAGTTCTTC,CASSETGTQQFF,-,TRBJ2-1,TRBV2,-
TGTGCCAGCAGTGAACCGGGACTAGCGGGAGATAAGCAGTTCTTC,CASSEPGLAGDKQFF,-,TRBJ2-1,TRBV25-1,TRBD2
TGCAGTGCTAGTAGGGACGAGACCCAGTACTTC,CSASRDETQYF,-,TRBJ2-5,TRBV20-1,-
TGCAGTGCTAGGACAGGGAACGCGGAAAAACTGTTTTTT,CSARTGNAEKLFF,few,TRBJ1-4,TRBV20-1,TRBD1
TGTGCCAGCAGCCCAGGGGTGTTGGGCACAGATACGCAGTATTTT,CASSPGVLGTDTQYF,few,TRBJ2-3,TRBV6-1,-
TGTGCCAGCAGTTTATATCGGGACCACCATCAGCCCCAGCATTTT,CASSLYRDHHQPQHF,many,TRBJ1-5,TRBV12-3/TRBV12-4,-
TGTGCCAGCATGGGGAACACTGAAGCTTTCTTT,CASMGNTEAFF,many,TRBJ1-1,TRBV12-3/TRBV12-4,-
TGTGCCAGCAGCCTCAGACCGGGACTAGCGGGAGAGACCCAGTACTTC,CASSLRPGLAGETQYF,-,TRBJ2-5,TRBV9,TRBD2
TGCAGTGCTTTCGACGCCAGGCCGAGAGACACTGAAGCTTTCTTT,CSAFDARPRDTEAFF,many,TRBJ1-1,TRBV20-1,-
TGTGCCAGCAGTTTATTGGTGGCGGGAGCGGGAGATACGCAGTATTTT,CASSLLVAGAGDTQYF,-,TRBJ2-3,TRBV12-3/TRBV12-4,TRBD2
TGTGCCAGCAGCACACCGGGACACAATCCTGGGGAGCTGTTTTTT,CASSTPGHNPGELFF,few,TRBJ2-2,TRBV3-1,-
TGTGCCTGGAGTGTGGGGGTTTCCTACGAGCAGTACTTC,CAWSVGVSYEQYF,few,TRBJ2-7,TRBV30,-
TGTGCCAGCACCGAAATAGCGGGGGGAGAGACCCAGTACTTC,CASTEIAGGETQYF,few,TRBJ2-5,TRBV6-1,TRBD2
TGTGCCAGCAGCTCCCCGGGACTAGCGGGATTCACCGGGGAGCTGTTTTTT,CASSSPGLAGFTGELFF,few,TRBJ2-2,TRBV7-6,TRBD2
TGCAGCGTTGATTTAAGGGGGGGGCAGTATTTT,CSVDLRGGQYF,few,TRBJ2-3,TRBV29-1,-
TGTGCCAGCAGCCCCGGGACTAATTCCTACAATGAGCAGTTCTTC,CASSPGTNSYNEQFF,few,TRBJ2-1,TRBV9,TRBD2
TGTGCCAGCAGCGTAGGCGGGAGCGCCTACGAGCAGTACTTC,CASSVGGSAYEQYF,many,TRBJ2-7,TRBV9,TRBD2
TGCAGTGCTAGGGGACAGTGGAACACTGAAGCTTTCTTT,CSARGQWNTEAFF,-,TRBJ1-1,TRBV20-1,TRBD1
TGTGCCAGCAGACCGGGACAGTACTATGGCTACACCTTC,CASRPGQYYGYTF,few,TRBJ1-2,TRBV2,TRBD1
TGTGCCAGCAGGGAGTCTAGCGGGATACTTGAGCAGTTCTTC,CASRESSGILEQFF,few,TRBJ2-1,TRBV3-1,TRBD2
TGCGCCAGCAGCCAAGAACAGCTGTCCTACGAGCAGTACTTC,CASSQEQLSYEQYF,-,TRBJ2-7,TRBV4-1,-
TGTGCCACCAGCATTACAGGGACTGGGGCCAACGTCCTGACTTTC,CATSITGTGANVLTF,few,TRBJ2-6,TRBV15,-
TGCAGCGTTGTCGGGACTAGCGGCCTAATACCCACAGATACGCAGTATTTT,CSVVGTSGLIPTDTQYF,-,TRBJ2-3,TRBV29-1,TRBD2
TGTGCCACCAGTGATACTCCGGGACAGGGGAACAATGAGCAGTTCTTC,CATSDTPGQGNNEQFF,-,TRBJ2-1,TRBV24-1,TRBD1
TGTGCCAGTAGCCCAAATCCCGGTTCCCCACGTTCTGGGGCCAACGTCCTGACTTTC,CASSPNPGSPRSGANVLTF,-,TRBJ2-6,TRBV19,-
TGCAGCGTTAGGACTAGCGGGAGTAAGAACGGGGAGCTGTTTTTT,CSVRTSGSKNGELFF,few,TRBJ2-2,TRBV29-1,TRBD2
TGCAGTGCTGAGGGGGGGGACAGGGGTGGTTATGGCTACACCTTC,CSAEGGDRGGYGYTF,many,TRBJ1-2,TRBV20-1,TRBD1
TGTGCTAGTGGTTTGGCCAGAGGGGTCGGCTACACCTTC,CASGLARGVGYTF,-,TRBJ1-2,TRBV12-5,-
TGTGCCAGCAGAACTGGGGGGGATGAGCAGTTCTTC,CASRTGGDEQFF,many,TRBJ2-1,TRBV12-3/TRBV12-4,TRBD2
TGTGCCAGCAGCAAAGTTATCCCCGGAGGGACTCCCCACTATGGCTACACCTTC,CASSKVIPGGTPHYGYTF,-,TRBJ1-2,TRBV21-1,-
TGTGCCAGCAGCCACCTCGGACTAGCGGGGACGCACAATGAGCAGTTCTTC,CASSHLGLAGTHNEQFF,-,TRBJ2-1,TRBV3-1,TRBD2
TGTGCCAGCAGCTCGATACCGGGACGGAGCTACGAGCAGTACTTC,CASSSIPGRSYEQYF,-,TRBJ2-7,TRBV5-6,-
TGCAGTGCTAGAGAGGGGGACAGGAAAAGGGTCCCCTACAATGAGCAGTTCTTC,CSAREGDRKRVPYNEQFF,-,TRBJ2-1,TRBV20-1,TRBD1
TGTGCCAGCAGCTCCTTGCCGGCGACTAGCGACCAGGACGGGGAGCTGTTTTTT,CASSSLPATSDQDGELFF,-,TRBJ2-2,TRBV11-2,TRBD2
TGCAGTGCTAGTTCCCGGGGGAGCCACGACAATGAGCAGTTCTTC,CSASSRGSHDNEQFF,few,TRBJ2-1,TRBV20-1,-
TGTGCCACCAGTGAAGAACTTCTAGCGGACACAGATACGCAGTATTTT,CATSEELLADTDTQYF,-,TRBJ2-3,TRBV24-1,TRBD2
TGTGCCAGCAGTGTCCAGGGTTACACAGATACGCAGTATTTT,CASSVQGYTDTQYF,few,TRBJ2-3,TRBV6-1,-
TGTGCCAGCAGCCCGGACATCTGGCAGCCCCAGCATTTT,CASSPDIWQPQHF,few,TRBJ1-5,TRBV7-2,-
TGCGCCAGCAGCTTGTATAGGGGACGCGGCCCCCAGCATTTT,CASSLYRGRGPQHF,few,TRBJ1-5,TRBV5-1,-
TGTGCCAGCAGTTACGGAGCGGGGCCCCAGAACGAGCAGTACTTC,CASSYGAGPQNEQYF,few,TRBJ2-7,TRBV6-2/TRBV6-3,TRBD2
TGCAGCGTTGGCCGGGGGGATAACTCCTACAATGAGCAGTTCTTC,CSVGRGDNSYNEQFF,-,TRBJ2-1,TRBV29-1,TRBD2
TGCGCCAGCAGCCAAGATCCTCAGAACACCGGGGAGCTGTTTTTT,CASSQDPQNTGELFF,-,TRBJ2-2,TRBV4-3,-
TGCAGTGCTAGAGTTTCTACCGAGACCCAGTACTTC,CSARVSTETQYF,-,TRBJ2-5,TRBV20-1,-
TGCGCCAGCAGCCCACCAGGGACAGGGGGCACAGATACGCAGTATTTT,CASSPPGTGGTDTQYF,-,TRBJ2-3,TRBV5-4,TRBD1
TGTGCCAGCAGCTTAGTTGCGGGGAGAGGACCCAATGAGCAGTTCTTC,CASSLVAGRGPNEQFF,many,TRBJ2-1,TRBV7-8,-
TGTGCCAGCAACAACGACAGATTACGTTCACCCCTCCACTTT,CASNNDRLRSPLHF,few,TRBJ1-6,TRBV7-9,-
TGCGCCAGCAGCCGCGGGACTAGCGGGGGCTCCTACAATGAGCAGTTCTTC,CASSRGTSGGSYNEQFF,few,TRBJ2-1,TRBV4-3,TRBD2
TGTGCTAGTGGTTTGCCGCTAGACAGGGGTAGCGGGGGTACCTACGAGCAGTACTTC,CASGLPLDRGSGGTYEQYF,few,TRBJ2-7,TRBV12-5,-
TGTGCCAGCAGCACCGAGACAGGGTCAAACACCGGGGAGCTGTTTTTT,CASSTETGSNTGELFF,-,TRBJ2-2,TRBV7-9,TRBD1
TGTGCCAGCAGCTCGAGGGCGTTGGGGTTTAACACTGAAGCTTTCTTT,CASSSRALGFNTEAFF,-,TRBJ1-1,TRBV11-2,-